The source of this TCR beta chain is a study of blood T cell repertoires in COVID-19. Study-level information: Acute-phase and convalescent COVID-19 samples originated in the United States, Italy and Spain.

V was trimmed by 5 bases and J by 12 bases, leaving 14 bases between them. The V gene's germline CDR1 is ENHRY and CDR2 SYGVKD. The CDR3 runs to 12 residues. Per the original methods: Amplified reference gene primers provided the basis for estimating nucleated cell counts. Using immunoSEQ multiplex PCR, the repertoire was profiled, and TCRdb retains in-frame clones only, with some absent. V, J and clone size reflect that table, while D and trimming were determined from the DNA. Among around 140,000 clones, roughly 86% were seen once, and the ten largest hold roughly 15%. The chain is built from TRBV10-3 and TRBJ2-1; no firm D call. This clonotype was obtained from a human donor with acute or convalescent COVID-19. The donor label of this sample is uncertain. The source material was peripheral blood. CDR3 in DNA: TGTGCCATCAGTAGATTCGAGGAAGGGCAGTTCTTC. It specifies CAISRFEEGQFF.